Listed here are 31 T cell receptor beta chains from one sample, sequenced in a study of blood T cell repertoires in COVID-19. Profiling relied on immunoSEQ multiplex PCR, and the TCRdb table lists in-frame clones only, not all of them. The repertoire holds some 200,000 clones, with 80% to 85% as singletons. Sequences were obtained from peripheral blood. These receptors came from a human donor with acute or convalescent COVID-19. The donor label of this sample is uncertain.

The chain employs TRBV6-5 and TRBJ1-6, with TRBD1 matching over 8 bases. Germline V CDR1 and CDR2: MNHEY, SVGAGI. Unmatched junction bases numbered 4, after V lost 3 bases and J lost 9 bases. The CDR3 extends over 14 amino acids. In nucleotides, the CDR3 is TGTGCCAGCAGTTATATCAGGGGGCTTTCACCCCTCCACTTT. It specifies CASSYIRGLSPLHF.

This chain joins TRBV10-2 and TRBJ2-3; 9 bases map to TRBD2. Looked up from germline, CDR1 is WSHSY and CDR2 is SAAADI. This CDR3 has 14 amino acids. With 9 bases clipped from V and 2 bases from J, the junction kept 6 bases outside the gene matches. CDR3 in amino acids: CASILAGTTDTQYF. In nucleotides, the CDR3 is TGCGCCAGTATACTAGCGGGCACCACAGATACGCAGTATTTT.

V usage is TRBV5-1 and J usage is TRBJ1-1; weak D call: TRBD1 (5 bases). In germline, CDR1 is SGHRS, CDR2 YFSETQ. The CDR3 loop spans 15 amino acids. V lost 1 base to trimming and J lost 3 bases, with 13 bases between them. CDR3 loop: CASSLRQGRDTEAFF. The CDR3 bases are TGCGCCAGCAGCTTGCGGCAGGGTCGGGACACTGAAGCTTTCTTT.

V and J are TRBV4-2 and TRBJ2-7; D is unclear. V was cut by 0 bases and J by 2 bases, with 11 bases left in between. The CDR3 consists of 15 residues. Germline V CDR1 and CDR2: LGHNA, YNFKEQ. The CDR3 DNA sequence: TGTGCCAGCAGCCAAGATCTAGGAGTCACCTACGAGCAGTACTTC. Translating it yields CASSQDLGVTYEQYF.

This clone was recorded once. The chain carries TRBV3-1 (or the pseudogene TRBV3-2) and TRBJ1-1; D is ambiguous. This CDR3 has 16 amino acids. V was trimmed by 0 bases and J by 0 bases, leaving 11 bases between them. Germline CDR1 LGHDT, CDR2 YNNKEL (reference sequence). This CDR3 is CASSQDRGYVNTEAFF. The CDR3 DNA reads as TGTGCCAGCAGCCAAGATAGAGGGTACGTGAACACTGAAGCTTTCTTT.

V usage is TRBV19 and J usage is TRBJ1-2; the D gene is possibly TRBD1 (6 bases). The CDR3 runs 15 residues. The germline CDR1 and CDR2 sequences are LNHDA and SQIVND (reference sequence). Trimming removed 5 bases at V and 4 bases at J, with 17 bases between. The CDR3 DNA reads TGTGCCAGTAGTGGGGGCAGCACCGGCAGCTATGGCTACACCTTC. It specifies CASSGGSTGSYGYTF.

V gene TRBV30 combines with J gene TRBJ2-7; no reliable D call. V shed 2 bases and J shed 1 base, with 6 bases lying between them. This CDR3 is built from 12 residues. The germline V gene encodes CDR1 GTSNPN and CDR2 SVGIG (reference sequence). Here the CDR3 reads CAWSSSSYEQYF. In nucleotides, the CDR3 is TGTGCCTGGAGTTCGAGTTCCTACGAGCAGTACTTC.

The chain uses TRBV10-3 and TRBJ2-1; a weak D match, TRBD2 (7 bases). Per the germline V gene, CDR1 is ENHRY and CDR2 is SYGVKD. V dropped 5 bases and J dropped 8 bases, with 16 bases sitting between them. The CDR3 extends over 14 amino acids. The CDR3 DNA reads as TGTGCCATCAGTCCCGGTGGGGGGGCCTATGAGCAGTTCTTC. It codes for CAISPGGGAYEQFF.

This clone was seen only once. The genes are TRBV19 and TRBJ1-2; D unclear. Trimming pared 4 bases from V and 8 bases from J, leaving 20 bases between. The CDR3 is made up of 15 amino acids. Germline values: CDR1 LNHDA, CDR2 SQIVND (reference sequence). CDR3 coding DNA: TGTGCCAGTAGTACAGGACGCGCAGAAGAGGGCGGCTACACCTTC. This sequence encodes CASSTGRAEEGGYTF.

The rearrangement links TRBV18 to TRBJ1-1, with a possible D match to TRBD1 (6 bases). V was trimmed by 6 bases and J by 1 base, leaving 12 bases between them. Germline V CDR1 and CDR2: KGHSH, LQKENI. CDR3 length: 14 residues. CDR3 sequence reads: CASSPQGSNTEAFF. The CDR3 nucleotides read TGTGCCAGCTCGCCTCAGGGGTCGAACACTGAAGCTTTCTTT.

This chain joins TRBV30 and TRBJ1-4; tentative D call: TRBD1 (6 bases). This CDR3 comprises 16 residues. V lost 4 bases and J lost 2, with 17 bases in between. CDR1 is GTSNPN and CDR2 is SVGIG in the germline V gene (reference sequence). CDR3 DNA: TGTGCCTGGATCCTAAAGGGGGGGGCGACTAATGAAAAACTGTTTTTT. Its protein product is CAWILKGGATNEKLFF.

This rearrangement joins TRBV2 to TRBJ2-7, with 10 bases lining up with TRBD2. Germline assignment: CDR1 SNHLY and CDR2 FYNNEI. This CDR3 has 14 amino acids. The V segment lost 6 bases and the J segment 6 bases; nucleotides outside the gene matches: 8. The CDR3 coding sequence is TGTGCCAGCAGGAAGGAAGGACTAGCGGTCGAGCAGTACTTC. Translating gives CASRKEGLAVEQYF.

The chain recombines TRBV30 with TRBJ1-5; the match to TRBD1 covers 7 bases. The CDR3 runs to 16 residues. Germline-derived CDR1 and CDR2 are GTSNPN and SVGIG (reference sequence). V lost 0 bases and J lost 2; bases outside the gene matches: 7. CDR3 in amino acids: CAWSVRGTVGNQPQHF. The CDR3 DNA follows: TGTGCCTGGAGTGTACGGGGGACAGTGGGCAATCAGCCCCAGCATTTT.

This chain links TRBV2 with TRBJ1-2; 7 bases map to TRBD1. This CDR3 has 13 residues. CDR1 is SNHLY, CDR2 FYNNEI, per germline. After removal of 3 bases from V and 6 bases from J, the junction contained 4 bases not matched to a gene. The CDR3 spells CASSDDRAHGYTF. CDR3 nucleotide sequence: TGTGCCAGCAGTGATGACAGGGCCCATGGCTACACCTTC.

The chain couples TRBV6-5 to TRBJ2-3; D unresolved. Per germline, CDR1 MNHEY and CDR2 SVGAGI. V lost 4 bases to trimming and J lost 0 bases, with 11 bases between them. The CDR3 is made up of 15 amino acids. CDR3 nucleotides: TGTGCCAGCAGTTCCCCGGGTCTTAGCACAGATACGCAGTATTTT. Translation: CASSSPGLSTDTQYF.

V is TRBV3-1 (or the pseudogene TRBV3-2) and J is TRBJ2-5; tentatively, D is TRBD2 (7 bases). The germline gives CDR1 LGHDT, CDR2 YNNKEL (reference sequence). The CDR3 contains 14 residues. With 0 bases removed from V and 4 bases from J, the gap between germline ends came to 9 bases. The CDR3 nucleotides are TGTGCCAGCAGCCAAGACCGGGGGGCAGAGACCCAGTACTTC. As protein: CASSQDRGAETQYF.

The chain uses TRBV2 and TRBJ2-5, with 10 bases matching TRBD1. The germline V gene encodes CDR1 SNHLY and CDR2 FYNNEI. The CDR3 spans 15 residues. V was pared by 5 bases and J by 4 bases, with 7 bases of the junction left unmatched. The CDR3 reads CASSRDRGERETQYF. The CDR3 nucleotides read TGTGCCAGCAGTCGGGACAGGGGAGAAAGAGAGACCCAGTACTTC.

The chain links TRBV5-1 to TRBJ2-1, with 8 nucleotides matching TRBD2. This CDR3 is 15 amino acids long. V lost 4 bases to trimming and J lost 1 base; unmatched junction nucleotides: 4. Germline lookup yields CDR1 SGHRS and CDR2 YFSETQ. CDR3 sequence reads: CASSASGGSYNEQFF. CDR3 sequence (DNA): TGCGCCAGCAGCGCCAGCGGGGGTTCCTACAATGAGCAGTTCTTC.

This chain uses TRBV27 with TRBJ2-7; 9 bases align to TRBD1. The CDR3 loop spans 16 amino acids. Germline trimming cut 5 bases from V and 5 bases from J; bases unmatched to any gene: 13. Germline assignment: CDR1 MNHEY and CDR2 SMNVEV (reference sequence). The DNA for the CDR3 is TGTGCCAGCAGTCTGATCCCGGGACAGGGTTTTAACGAGCAGTACTTC. It yields the protein CASSLIPGQGFNEQYF.

The chain is built from TRBV30 and TRBJ2-4, with D possibly TRBD2 on 6 matching bases. This CDR3 is built from 15 residues. CDR1 GTSNPN and CDR2 SVGIG come from the germline V gene (reference sequence). V lost 3 bases, J lost 3 bases, and 15 bases lay in between. As DNA, the CDR3 is TGTGCCTGGAGGGGCGACTGGAGGGACAAAAACATTCAGTACTTC. Protein sequence: CAWRGDWRDKNIQYF.

V gene TRBV5-1 combines with J gene TRBJ1-2, with TRBD1 matching over 7 bases. Unmatched junction bases numbered 11, after V lost 3 bases and J lost 6 bases. The CDR3 contains 15 residues. Germline CDR1 SGHRS, CDR2 YFSETQ. This chain's CDR3 is CASSYQGGQGDGYTF. CDR3 DNA sequence: TGCGCCAGCAGCTACCAAGGCGGGCAGGGGGATGGCTACACCTTC. The full variable domain, rest sourced from reference TRBV5-1 and TRBJ1-2, is KAGVTQTPRYLIKTRGQQVTLSCSPISGHRSVSWYQQTPGQGLQFLFEYFSETQRNKGNFPGRFSGRQFSNSRSEMNVSTLELGDSALYLCASSYQGGQGDGYTFGSGTRLTVV.

CDR3 bases: TGCGCCAGCAGCTTGGACATCATGAACACTGAAGCTTTCTTT. Translation gives CASSLDIMNTEAFF. The V gene is TRBV5-1, the J gene TRBJ1-1; D gene unclear. CDR1 is SGHRS and CDR2 is YFSETQ in the germline V gene. V shed 0 bases and J shed 0 bases, with 6 bases lying between them. There are 14 residues in the CDR3.

CDR3 loop: CASSFPTGENTDTQYF. In DNA, the CDR3 is TGTGCCAGCAGCTTCCCGACAGGGGAAAATACAGATACGCAGTATTTT. The V and J genes are TRBV7-9 and TRBJ2-3; 8 bases are a match to TRBD1. Germline V gene lookup returns CDR1 SEHNR and CDR2 FQNEAQ (reference sequence). The V and J ends lost 3 bases and 3 bases, in that order; junction bases with no gene match: 8. This CDR3 has 16 residues.

CDR3 in amino acids: CASSAPGRGETDTQYF. The CDR3 coding sequence is TGTGCCAGCAGCGCCCCGGGACGGGGGGAGACAGATACGCAGTATTTT. The rearrangement uses TRBV5-4 and TRBJ2-3, with 7 bases matching TRBD2. The germline V gene has CDR1 SGHNT and CDR2 YYREEE (reference sequence). This CDR3 has 16 residues. V gave up 4 bases and J gave up 3 bases; unmatched junction bases: 11.

This chain connects TRBV11-2 to TRBJ2-5, with 13 bases identical to TRBD2. Germline V CDR1 and CDR2: SGHAT, FQNNGV. This CDR3 comprises 16 residues. V lost 4 bases, J lost 4 bases, and 6 bases stayed unmatched. CDR3 in DNA: TGTGCCAGCAGCTCCCTCAGGACTAGCGGGGGAGAGACCCAGTACTTC. Amino acid sequence: CASSSLRTSGGETQYF.

This sequence joins TRBV4-1 and TRBJ1-5, with 11 bases aligning to TRBD1. Germline-derived CDR1 and CDR2 are MGHRA and YSYEKL. There are 15 residues in the CDR3. V was clipped by 1 base and J by 5 bases; unmatched bases: 1. The CDR3 DNA reads TGCGCCAGCAGCCAAGGGGGACAGGGGGATCAGCCCCAGCATTTT. It encodes CASSQGGQGDQPQHF.

In regard to this clone: The sample holds other DNA sequences that translate to the same CDR3. V is TRBV2 and J is TRBJ1-5; 10 bases are a match to TRBD1. Germline V CDR1 and CDR2: SNHLY, FYNNEI. Trimming cost V 8 bases and J 4 bases; bases outside gene matches: 2. The CDR3 spans 13 residues. For the CDR3, the DNA is TGTGCCAGCTCGGGACAGGGGAATCAGCCCCAGCATTTT. It translates to CASSGQGNQPQHF.

The chain is built from TRBV7-9 and TRBJ1-1; D not resolved. The CDR3 covers 15 residues. Trimming shortened V by 0 bases and J by 5 bases, and 13 bases separated the two germline ends. The V gene's germline CDR1 is SEHNR and CDR2 FQNEAQ (reference sequence). CDR3 amino acids: CASSLALQTSTEAFF. CDR3 bases: TGTGCCAGCAGCTTAGCGCTCCAGACTTCTACTGAAGCTTTCTTT.

The V and J genes are TRBV21-1 and TRBJ1-5; TRBD1, the table's D call, lacks a check against the DNA. TRBV21-1 is noted as a pseudogene. CDR3 size: 16 residues. This CDR3 is CASSNPIDSLNQPQHF. The CDR3, as DNA: TGTGCCAGCAGCAACCCGATTGACAGCCTCAATCAGCCCCAGCATTTT.

This clone was found once. J is TRBJ2-1 and V is TRBV2; D possibly corresponds to TRBD2 (6 bases). V was clipped by 6 bases and J by 0 bases, with 21 bases between them. Germline V gives CDR1 SNHLY, CDR2 FYNNEI. The CDR3 covers 18 residues. Written as DNA, the CDR3 is TGTGCCAGCAGGGGAACCGTTGGGAGGTATAGCTCCTACAATGAGCAGTTCTTC. Translation gives CASRGTVGRYSSYNEQFF. Full variable domain (remainder filled in from reference TRBV2 and TRBJ2-1): EPEVTQTPSHQVTQMGQEVILRCVPISNHLYFYWYRQILGQKVEFLVSFYNNEISEKSEIFDDQFSVERPDGSNFTLKIRSTKLEDSAMYFCASRGTVGRYSSYNEQFFGPGTRLTVL.

The chain is built from TRBV2 and TRBJ2-3; 11 bases fit TRBD2. Germline V gene data show CDR1 as SNHLY and CDR2 as FYNNEI. V shed 8 bases, J shed 2 bases, and the junction held 6 bases outside the gene matches. The CDR3 covers 15 residues. The CDR3 protein is CASLGTSGFTDTQYF. Here the CDR3 DNA reads TGTGCCAGCCTCGGGACTAGCGGCTTCACAGATACGCAGTATTTT. The full variable domain, its missing parts supplied by reference TRBV2 and TRBJ2-3, is EPEVTQTPSHQVTQMGQEVILRCVPISNHLYFYWYRQILGQKVEFLVSFYNNEISEKSEIFDDQFSVERPDGSNFTLKIRSTKLEDSAMYFCASLGTSGFTDTQYFGPGTRLTVL.